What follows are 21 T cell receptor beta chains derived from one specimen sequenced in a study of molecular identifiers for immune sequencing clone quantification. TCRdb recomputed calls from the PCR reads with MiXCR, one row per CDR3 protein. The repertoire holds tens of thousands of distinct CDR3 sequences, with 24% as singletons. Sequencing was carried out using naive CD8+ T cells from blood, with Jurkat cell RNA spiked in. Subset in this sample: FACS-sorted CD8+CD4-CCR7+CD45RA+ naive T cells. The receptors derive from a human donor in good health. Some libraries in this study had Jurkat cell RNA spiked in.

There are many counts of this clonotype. DNA of the CDR3: TGCGCCAGCAGCCAAGATATCACCTACACTGAAGCTTTCTTT. This gives the protein CASSQDITYTEAFF. The genes are TRBV4-1 and TRBJ1-1, with unresolved D. CDR1 and CDR2 (germline): MGHRA, YSYEKL. The CDR3 is made up of 14 amino acids. V dropped 0 bases and J dropped 3 bases, with 8 bases sitting between them.

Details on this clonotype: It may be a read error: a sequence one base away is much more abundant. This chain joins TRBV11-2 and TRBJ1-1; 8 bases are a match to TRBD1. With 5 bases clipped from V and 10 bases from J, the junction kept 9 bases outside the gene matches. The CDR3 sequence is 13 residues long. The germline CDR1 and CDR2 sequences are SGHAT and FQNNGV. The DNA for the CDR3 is TGTGCCAGCAGCGATCGGACAGGGTCTGTAGCTTTCTTT. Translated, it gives CASSDRTGSVAFF.

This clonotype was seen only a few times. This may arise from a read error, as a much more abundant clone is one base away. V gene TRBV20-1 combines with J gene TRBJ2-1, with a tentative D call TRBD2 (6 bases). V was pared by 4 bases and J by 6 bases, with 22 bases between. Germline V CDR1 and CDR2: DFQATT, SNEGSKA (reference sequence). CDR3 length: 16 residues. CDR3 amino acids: CSANRENLRVTNEQFF. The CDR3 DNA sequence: TGCAGTGCTAACCGGGAGAATCTTAGGGTCACCAATGAGCAGTTCTTC.

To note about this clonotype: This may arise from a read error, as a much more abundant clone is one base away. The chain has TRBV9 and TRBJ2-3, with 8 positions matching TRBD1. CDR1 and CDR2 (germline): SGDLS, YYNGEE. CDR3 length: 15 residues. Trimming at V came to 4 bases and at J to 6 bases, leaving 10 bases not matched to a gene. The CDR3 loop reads CASSPQGQGLDTQYF. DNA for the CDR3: TGTGCCAGCAGCCCTCAAGGACAGGGCCTTGATACGCAGTATTTT.

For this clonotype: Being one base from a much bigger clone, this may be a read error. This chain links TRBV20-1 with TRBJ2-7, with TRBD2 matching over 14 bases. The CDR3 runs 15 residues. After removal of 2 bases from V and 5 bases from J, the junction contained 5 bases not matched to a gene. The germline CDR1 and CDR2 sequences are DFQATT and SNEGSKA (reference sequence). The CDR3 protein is CSARRGTSGSHEQYF. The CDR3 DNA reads TGCAGTGCTAGAAGGGGGACTAGCGGGAGCCACGAGCAGTACTTC.

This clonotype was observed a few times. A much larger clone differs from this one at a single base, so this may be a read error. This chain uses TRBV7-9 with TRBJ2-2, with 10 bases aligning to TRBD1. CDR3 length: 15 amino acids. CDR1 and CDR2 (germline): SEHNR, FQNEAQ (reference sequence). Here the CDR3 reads CASSWGTGVTGELLF. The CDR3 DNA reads TGTGCCAGCAGCTGGGGGACAGGGGTCACCGGGGAGCTGTTATTT.

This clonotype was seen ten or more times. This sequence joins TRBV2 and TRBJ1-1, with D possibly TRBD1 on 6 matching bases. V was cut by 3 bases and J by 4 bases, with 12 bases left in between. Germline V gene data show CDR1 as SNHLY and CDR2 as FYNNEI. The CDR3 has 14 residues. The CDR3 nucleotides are TGTGCCAGCAGTGATTGGGGGGCGGGCACTGAAGCTTTCTTT. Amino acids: CASSDWGAGTEAFF.

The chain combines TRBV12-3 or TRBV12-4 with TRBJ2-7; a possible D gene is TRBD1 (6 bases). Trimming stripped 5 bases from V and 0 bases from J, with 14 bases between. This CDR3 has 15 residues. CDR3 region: CASSTQDRVSYEQYF. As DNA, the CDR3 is TGTGCCAGCAGTACCCAGGACAGAGTCTCCTACGAGCAGTACTTC.

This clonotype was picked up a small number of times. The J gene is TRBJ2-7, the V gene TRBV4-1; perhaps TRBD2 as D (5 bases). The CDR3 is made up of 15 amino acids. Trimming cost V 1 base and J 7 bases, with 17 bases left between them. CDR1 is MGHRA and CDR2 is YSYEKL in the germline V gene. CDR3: CASSQGPASPGEQYF. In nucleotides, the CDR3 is TGCGCCAGCAGCCAAGGACCGGCGTCCCCGGGGGAGCAGTACTTC.

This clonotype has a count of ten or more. The CDR3: CASSRTSGSADTQYF. The CDR3 coding sequence is TGTGCCAGCAGCCGGACTAGCGGGAGCGCAGATACGCAGTATTTT. This chain uses TRBV5-5 with TRBJ2-3; 13 bases line up with TRBD2. V lost 4 bases, J lost 4 bases, and 3 bases stayed unmatched. Germline CDR1 SGHKS, CDR2 YYEKEE (reference sequence). This CDR3 spans 15 amino acids. The entire variable domain, with the rest obtained from reference TRBV5-5 and TRBJ2-3, is as follows: DAGVTQSPTHLIKTRGQQVTLRCSPISGHKSVSWYQQVLGQGPQFIFQYYEKEERGRGNFPDRFSARQFPNYSSELNVNALLLGDSALYLCASSRTSGSADTQYFGPGTRLTVL.

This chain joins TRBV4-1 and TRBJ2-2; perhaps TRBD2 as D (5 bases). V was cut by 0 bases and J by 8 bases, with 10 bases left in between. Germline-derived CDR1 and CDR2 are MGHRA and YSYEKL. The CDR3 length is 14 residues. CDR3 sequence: CASSQDRGSGELFF. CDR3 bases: TGCGCCAGCAGCCAAGATCGAGGGTCTGGGGAGCTGTTTTTT.

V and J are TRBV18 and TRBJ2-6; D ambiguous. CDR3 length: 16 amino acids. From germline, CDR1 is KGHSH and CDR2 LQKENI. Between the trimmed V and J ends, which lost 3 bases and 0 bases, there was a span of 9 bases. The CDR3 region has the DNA TGTGCCAGCTCACCTAGTCAGTACTCTGGGGCCAACGTCCTGACTTTC. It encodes CASSPSQYSGANVLTF.

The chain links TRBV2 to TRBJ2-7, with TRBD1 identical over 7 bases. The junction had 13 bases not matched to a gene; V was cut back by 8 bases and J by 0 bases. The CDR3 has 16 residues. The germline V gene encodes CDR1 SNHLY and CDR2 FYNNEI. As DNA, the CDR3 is TGTGCCAGCCAAAACCAGGACAGGACAAGCTCCTACGAGCAGTACTTC. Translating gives CASQNQDRTSSYEQYF.

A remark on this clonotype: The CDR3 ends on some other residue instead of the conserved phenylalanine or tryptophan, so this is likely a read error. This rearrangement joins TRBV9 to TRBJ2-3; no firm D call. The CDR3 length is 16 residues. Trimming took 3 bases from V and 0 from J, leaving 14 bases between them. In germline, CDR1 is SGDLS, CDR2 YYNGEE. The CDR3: CASSALVGSSTDTQYL. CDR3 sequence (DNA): TGTGCCAGCAGCGCCCTAGTGGGATCTAGCACAGATACGCAGTATCTT.

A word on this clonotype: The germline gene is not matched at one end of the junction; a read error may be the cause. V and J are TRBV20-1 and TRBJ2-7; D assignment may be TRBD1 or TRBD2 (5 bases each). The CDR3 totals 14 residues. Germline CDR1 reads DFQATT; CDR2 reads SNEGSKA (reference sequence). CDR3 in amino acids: CRATGGPAPSAQSF. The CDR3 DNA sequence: TGCCGTGCCACAGGCGGGCCCGCCCCCTCCGCGCAGTCCTTC.

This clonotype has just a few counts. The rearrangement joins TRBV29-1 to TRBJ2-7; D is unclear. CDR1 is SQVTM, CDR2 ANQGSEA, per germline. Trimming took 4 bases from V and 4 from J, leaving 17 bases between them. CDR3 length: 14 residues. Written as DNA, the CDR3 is TGCAGCGTTGTAGGGTTTCGGCCTCAATACGAGCAGTACTTC. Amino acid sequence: CSVVGFRPQYEQYF.

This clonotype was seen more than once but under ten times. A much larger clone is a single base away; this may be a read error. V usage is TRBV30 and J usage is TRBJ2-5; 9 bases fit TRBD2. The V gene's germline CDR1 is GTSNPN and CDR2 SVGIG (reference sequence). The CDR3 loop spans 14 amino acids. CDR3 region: CAWRGGRAEETQNF. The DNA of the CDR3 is TGTGCCTGGAGGGGCGGGAGGGCCGAAGAGACCCAGAACTTC.

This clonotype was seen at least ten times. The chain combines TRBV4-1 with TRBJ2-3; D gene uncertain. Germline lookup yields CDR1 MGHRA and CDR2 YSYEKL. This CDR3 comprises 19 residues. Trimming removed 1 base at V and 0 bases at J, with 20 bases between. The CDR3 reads CASSQVALPGGTSTDTQYF. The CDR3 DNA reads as TGCGCCAGCAGCCAAGTTGCCCTGCCTGGCGGAACTAGCACAGATACGCAGTATTTT.

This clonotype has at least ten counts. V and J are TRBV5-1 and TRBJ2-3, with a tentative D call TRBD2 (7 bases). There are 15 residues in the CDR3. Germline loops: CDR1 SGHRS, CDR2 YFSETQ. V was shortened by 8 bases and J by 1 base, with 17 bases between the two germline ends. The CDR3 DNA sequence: TGCGCCAGTGAACAGGGAGGGGCCGGCACAGATACGCAGTATTTT. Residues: CASEQGGAGTDTQYF.

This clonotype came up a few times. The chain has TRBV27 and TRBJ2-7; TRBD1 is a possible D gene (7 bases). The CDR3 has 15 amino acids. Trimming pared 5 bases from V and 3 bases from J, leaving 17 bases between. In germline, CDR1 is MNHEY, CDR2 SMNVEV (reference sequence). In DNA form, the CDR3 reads TGTGCCAGCAGTGGCGGGACAGTGCCGTACTACGAGCAGTACTTC. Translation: CASSGGTVPYYEQYF.

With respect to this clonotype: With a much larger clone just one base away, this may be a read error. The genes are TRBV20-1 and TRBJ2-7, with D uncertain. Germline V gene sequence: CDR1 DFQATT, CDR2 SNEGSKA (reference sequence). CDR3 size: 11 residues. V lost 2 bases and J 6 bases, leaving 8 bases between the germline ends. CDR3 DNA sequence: TGCAGTGCTAGAAGGACCGGCGAGCAGTACTTC. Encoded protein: CSARRTGEQYF.